Shown below are 9 T cell receptor beta chains from a single sample sequenced in a study of T cell responses to AZD1222 COVID-19 vaccine. Profiled with immunoSEQ multiplex PCR; TCRdb holds only in-frame clones, not every one. The sample shows around 130,000 clones, 80% to 95% of them seen only once. The source was peripheral blood, collected on day 0 of AZD1222 vaccination. Every receptor here comes from an adult in good health.

V and J are TRBV19 and TRBJ2-2; a weak D match, TRBD2 (6 bases). Germline loops: CDR1 LNHDA, CDR2 SQIVND (reference sequence). This CDR3 is built from 17 residues. Trimming took off 7 bases at V and 2 bases at J, with 20 bases between the two ends. CDR3 amino acids: CASKRWPETRNTGELFF. CDR3 nucleotides: TGTGCCAGTAAAAGGTGGCCGGAGACTAGAAACACCGGGGAGCTGTTTTTT.

This chain's CDR3 is CASSTQTGELFF. The CDR3, as DNA: TGTGCCAGCAGCACCCAGACCGGGGAGCTGTTTTTT. The J gene is TRBJ2-2, the V gene TRBV7-8, with D unresolved. This CDR3 contains 12 residues. Germline V gene sequence: CDR1 SGHVS, CDR2 FQNEAQ. Trimming stripped 5 bases from V and 5 bases from J, with 6 bases between. The complete variable domain, with remaining parts taken from reference TRBV7-8 and TRBJ2-2, reads GAGVSQSPRYKVAKRGQDVALRCDPISGHVSLFWYQQALGQGPEFLTYFQNEAQLDKSGLPSDRFFAERPEGSVSTLKIQRTQQEDSAVYLCASSTQTGELFFGEGSRLTVL.

The gene calls are TRBV7-6 and TRBJ2-2, with TRBD1 matching over 8 bases. The CDR3 loop spans 15 amino acids. The ends lost 2 bases at V and 3 bases at J; junction bases unmatched: 2. CDR1 and CDR2 (germline): SGHVS, FNYEAQ. CDR3 region: CASSLQGADTGELFF. CDR3 coding DNA: TGTGCCAGCAGCTTACAGGGGGCGGACACCGGGGAGCTGTTTTTT.

V usage is TRBV28 and J usage is TRBJ1-1; 8 nucleotides align to TRBD1. The CDR3 runs 13 residues. Trimming removed 7 bases from V and 0 bases from J; junction bases left unmatched: 1. CDR1 MDHEN and CDR2 SYDVKM come from the germline V gene. In DNA form, the CDR3 reads TGTGCCAGCAAGACAGGGGTGAACACTGAAGCTTTCTTT. Encoded protein: CASKTGVNTEAFF.

The chain couples TRBV6-6 to TRBJ1-2, with D tentatively TRBD1 (6 bases). The CDR3 length is 15 residues. Trimming stripped 5 bases from V and 7 bases from J, with 20 bases between. Germline V gives CDR1 MNHNY, CDR2 SVGAGI (reference sequence). In nucleotides, the CDR3 is TGTGCCAGCAGTCGACCGGGACACCTTAGTAGTGGCTACACCTTC. It is translated as CASSRPGHLSSGYTF.

V and J are TRBV3-1 (or the pseudogene TRBV3-2) and TRBJ1-1; unclear D gene. The length of the CDR3 is 14 residues. The V and J ends lost 4 bases and 3 bases respectively, with 12 bases between them. The germline gives CDR1 LGHDT, CDR2 YNNKEL (reference sequence). CDR3 residues: CASSLDLMDTEAFF. The CDR3, as DNA: TGTGCCAGCAGCCTGGACCTTATGGACACTGAAGCTTTCTTT.

V and J are TRBV7-2 and TRBJ1-2; 9 bases map to TRBD1. Germline values: CDR1 SGHTA, CDR2 FQGNSA. There are 15 residues in the CDR3. With 3 bases clipped from V and 4 bases from J, the junction kept 6 bases outside the gene matches. CDR3 sequence: CASSFNRGLVYGYTF. CDR3 nucleotides: TGTGCCAGCAGCTTCAACAGGGGGCTGGTCTATGGCTACACCTTC.

This rearrangement joins TRBV5-1 to TRBJ2-2; unclear D gene. Deletions cut 9 bases from V and 0 bases from J, with 12 bases between. The CDR3 is made up of 14 amino acids. Germline V gene sequence: CDR1 SGHRS, CDR2 YFSETQ. The chain's CDR3 is CATSTMSNTGELFF. As DNA, the CDR3 is TGCGCCACCTCGACAATGTCGAACACCGGGGAGCTGTTTTTT.

This clone was seen a few times. The rearrangement uses TRBV19 and TRBJ1-2; TRBD1 might be the D (5 bases). In germline, CDR1 is LNHDA, CDR2 SQIVND (reference sequence). This CDR3 spans 13 amino acids. V was cut by 5 bases and J by 4 bases, with 11 bases left in between. The CDR3 nucleotides are TGTGCCAGTAGTTCCTTGGGGCTCTATGGCTACACCTTC. Amino acids: CASSSLGLYGYTF.